Following are 24 T cell receptor beta chains from one sample sequenced in a study of identical twins. TCRdb redid the calling of the 5' RACE reads with MiXCR, one entry per CDR3 protein. The table includes around 250,000 distinct CDR3 sequences, around 6.6% detected once. The sample also formed part of further work on yellow fever vaccine responses in identical twins.

Source material: memory (CD45RO+) T cells sorted from blood. The origin of the receptors is a woman between 18 and 30 years old in good health.

The rearrangement links TRBV6-1 to TRBJ2-7, with 8 positions matching TRBD1. The CDR3 contains 14 residues. V trimming: 5 bases; J trimming: 2 bases; junction bases outside the gene matches: 5. Per germline, CDR1 MNHNS and CDR2 SASEGT. The CDR3 sequence: CASSRGTGAYEQYF. As DNA, the CDR3 is TGTGCCAGCAGTCGAGGGACAGGTGCCTACGAGCAGTACTTC.

This clonotype appeared a few times. This chain links TRBV19 with TRBJ1-6; maybe TRBD1 (6 bases). Germline loops: CDR1 LNHDA, CDR2 SQIVND (reference sequence). This CDR3 is 15 amino acids long. Deletions cut 6 bases from V and 6 bases from J, with 15 bases between. The CDR3 spells CASRQGGQINSPLHF. CDR3 in DNA: TGTGCCAGTAGACAGGGCGGACAGATTAATTCACCCCTCCACTTT.

This clonotype was seen more than once but under ten times. The J gene is TRBJ2-6, the V gene TRBV3-1, with 10 bases fitting TRBD1. V lost 4 bases to trimming and J lost 4 bases; unmatched junction nucleotides: 16. Germline V gives CDR1 LGHDT, CDR2 YNNKEL (reference sequence). This CDR3 spans 20 amino acids. CDR3 residues: CASSPTGTGVLFAGANVLTF. The CDR3 nucleotides are TGTGCCAGCAGCCCGACCGGGACAGGGGTTTTATTCGCCGGGGCCAACGTCCTGACTTTC.

This clonotype has just a few counts. The V and J genes are TRBV12-3 or TRBV12-4 and TRBJ2-1, with 8 positions matching TRBD2. There are 15 residues in the CDR3. V was pared by 2 bases and J by 9 bases, with 9 bases of the junction left unmatched. In DNA, the CDR3 is TGTGCCAGCAGTTTATCAACGGGAGGGCCAGGTGAGCAGTTCTTC. Protein: CASSLSTGGPGEQFF.

A few counts support this clonotype. The rearrangement uses TRBV12-3 or TRBV12-4 and TRBJ1-6; D gene ambiguous. The length of the CDR3 is 13 residues. V was cut by 5 bases and J by 7 bases, with 9 bases left in between. The CDR3 loop reads CASSEYTNSPLHF. In DNA, the CDR3 is TGTGCCAGCAGTGAGTACACGAATTCACCCCTCCACTTT.

In this sample, this clonotype turned up a few times. The V gene is TRBV29-1, the J gene TRBJ2-7; 10 bases agree with TRBD2. The J segment lost 4 bases and the V segment lost 6 bases, leaving 9 bases of the junction unmatched. Germline lookup yields CDR1 SQVTM and CDR2 ANQGSEA. The CDR3 is made up of 14 amino acids. In nucleotides, the CDR3 is TGCAGCGTCCCTAAGCGGGAGGGATTTTACGAGCAGTACTTC. Its translation: CSVPKREGFYEQYF.

The chain has TRBV27 and TRBJ1-5, with a possible D match to TRBD1 (6 bases). The CDR3 runs to 14 residues. Germline assignment: CDR1 MNHEY and CDR2 SMNVEV (reference sequence). Trimming took off 7 bases at V and 0 bases at J, with 10 bases between the two ends. CDR3 protein: CASTLQGSNQPQHF. The CDR3, as DNA: TGTGCCAGCACTCTACAGGGTAGCAATCAGCCCCAGCATTTT.

This clonotype came up many times. This chain joins TRBV5-1 and TRBJ2-3; TRBD2 matches at 7 bases. The CDR3 covers 13 residues. CDR1 and CDR2 from the germline V gene are SGHRS and YFSETQ. J lost 2 bases, V lost 8 bases, and 5 bases had no gene match. The CDR3 DNA sequence: TGCGCCAGTAGGCGGGGGACCACAGATACGCAGTATTTT. Its translation: CASRRGTTDTQYF.

This clonotype occurred many times. V gene TRBV20-1 combines with J gene TRBJ2-3; 7 bases agree with TRBD2. The CDR3 extends over 13 amino acids. Germline V gives CDR1 DFQATT, CDR2 SNEGSKA (reference sequence). The junction had 6 bases not matched to a gene; V was cut back by 3 bases and J by 6 bases. The CDR3 nucleotides are TGCAGTGCTAGTGGACTAGTTACGGATACGCAGTATTTT. It is translated as CSASGLVTDTQYF.

At least ten counts were recorded for this clonotype. The V call is TRBV5-1, the J call TRBJ1-2; D may be TRBD1 (5 bases). V was trimmed by 2 bases and J by 5 bases, leaving 13 bases between them. In germline, CDR1 is SGHRS, CDR2 YFSETQ. CDR3 size: 14 residues. The CDR3 loop is CASSLMTDKYGYTF. CDR3 coding DNA: TGCGCCAGCAGCTTAATGACAGATAAATATGGCTACACCTTC.

This clonotype was counted at least ten times. The rearrangement links TRBV5-1 to TRBJ2-7; a possible D gene is TRBD1 (6 bases). Trimming took 4 bases from V and 0 from J, leaving 17 bases between them. The CDR3 contains 16 residues. Germline lookup yields CDR1 SGHRS and CDR2 YFSETQ. The CDR3 nucleotides read TGCGCCAGCAGCCTTCGTGACAGGAGTGGCTCCTACGAGCAGTACTTC. Protein: CASSLRDRSGSYEQYF. Full variable domain (rest looked up from reference TRBV5-1 and TRBJ2-7): KAGVTQTPRYLIKTRGQQVTLSCSPISGHRSVSWYQQTPGQGLQFLFEYFSETQRNKGNFPGRFSGRQFSNSRSEMNVSTLELGDSALYLCASSLRDRSGSYEQYFGPGTRLTVT.

The sample holds a few counts of this clonotype. The chain has TRBV20-1 and TRBJ2-3, with TRBD2 identical over 9 bases. There are 18 residues in the CDR3. V lost 1 base, J lost 0 bases, and 11 bases stayed unmatched. The V gene's germline CDR1 is DFQATT and CDR2 SNEGSKA (reference sequence). The CDR3 sequence is CSARGGPGTSFSTDTQYF. For the CDR3, the DNA is TGCAGTGCTAGAGGCGGGCCCGGGACTAGCTTTAGCACAGATACGCAGTATTTT.

Many counts were recorded for this clonotype. The DNA for the CDR3 is TGTGCCAGCAGCGCTCGGACTAGCGGGAGTGGAGTCGGGGAGCTGTTTTTT. Its protein product is CASSARTSGSGVGELFF. The chain links TRBV9 to TRBJ2-2; the match to TRBD2 covers 13 bases. CDR1 is SGDLS and CDR2 is YYNGEE in the germline V gene. V shed 3 bases, J shed 7 bases, and the junction held 9 bases outside the gene matches. There are 17 residues in the CDR3.

This clonotype was seen at least ten times. This chain uses TRBV20-1 with TRBJ2-5; D unresolved. This CDR3 has 12 residues. Germline CDR1 DFQATT, CDR2 SNEGSKA (reference sequence). With 4 bases removed from V and 1 base from J, the gap between germline ends came to 7 bases. The CDR3 sequence is CSAKRTQETQYF. The CDR3 nucleotides are TGCAGTGCTAAGCGTACCCAAGAGACCCAGTACTTC.

This clonotype appeared many times. The rearrangement links TRBV29-1 to TRBJ2-7; 8 bases map to TRBD2. Per germline, CDR1 SQVTM and CDR2 ANQGSEA. This CDR3 spans 14 amino acids. J lost 2 bases, V lost 6 bases, and 9 bases had no gene match. CDR3 nucleotide sequence: TGCAGCGTCCTTATAGCGGGGAGCGCCTACGAGCAGTACTTC. Protein product: CSVLIAGSAYEQYF.

The rearrangement uses TRBV5-1 and TRBJ2-5; maybe TRBD1 (6 bases). There are 17 residues in the CDR3. CDR1 and CDR2 (germline): SGHRS, YFSETQ. V was cut by 0 bases and J by 2 bases, with 17 bases left in between. In DNA, the CDR3 is TGCGCCAGCAGCTTGGCAGGCAGGGGATCCAGACAAGAGACCCAGTACTTC. Its protein product is CASSLAGRGSRQETQYF.

The chain is built from TRBV21-1 and TRBJ1-1; no DNA check was done on the table's D call, TRBD1. TRBV21-1 is a recognized pseudogene. The CDR3 is made up of 16 amino acids. CDR3 nucleotides: TGTGCCAGCAGCAAAACGGGACAGGGTTTGTTCACTGAAGCTTTCTTT. As protein: CASSKTGQGLFTEAFF.

This clonotype has at least ten counts. The rearrangement uses TRBV5-1 and TRBJ2-7; 9 bases align to TRBD2. Per germline, CDR1 SGHRS and CDR2 YFSETQ. V shed 0 bases and J 6 bases; nucleotides not matched to a gene: 7. This CDR3 is built from 15 residues. The CDR3 sequence: CASSLEVAGASEQYF. Here the CDR3 DNA reads TGCGCCAGCAGCTTGGAGGTAGCGGGAGCTAGCGAGCAGTACTTC.

This clonotype was seen ten or more times. This chain joins TRBV12-3 or TRBV12-4 and TRBJ2-7; D possibly uses TRBD1 or TRBD2 (6 bases each). The V and J ends lost 3 bases and 7 bases respectively, with 22 bases between them. The CDR3 extends over 16 amino acids. CDR3 bases: TGTGCCAGCAGTTTGGCCGGGGGCCTTGAGAGGGGAGAGCAGTACTTC. Its protein product is CASSLAGGLERGEQYF.

A few counts support this clonotype. CDR3 sequence: CASSKRDTTGGEQYV. The CDR3 nucleotides are TGTGCCAGCAGCAAACGGGACACCACCGGGGGAGAGCAGTACGTC. The V gene is TRBV21-1, the J gene TRBJ2-7; TRBD1, the D gene given by the table, was not confirmed from the DNA. TRBV21-1 is marked as a pseudogene. CDR3 length: 15 residues.

This clonotype was seen ten or more times. The chain couples TRBV12-5 to TRBJ1-2; D possibly corresponds to TRBD1 (6 bases). V shed 10 bases and J shed 6 bases, with 21 bases lying between them. This CDR3 has 14 amino acids. Germline CDR1 LGHNT, CDR2 FRNRAP. The CDR3 protein is CATARGAGRDGYTF. CDR3 DNA: TGTGCTACCGCCCGGGGGGCAGGAAGGGATGGCTACACCTTC.

The chain uses TRBV2 and TRBJ2-3; TRBD2 matches 12 bases. The CDR3 covers 15 residues. V lost 4 bases, J lost 5 bases, and 4 bases stayed unmatched. Germline CDR1 is SNHLY and CDR2 is FYNNEI. The CDR3 is CASSGTSGMQDTQYF. For the CDR3, the DNA is TGTGCCAGCAGTGGGACTAGCGGGATGCAAGATACGCAGTATTTT.

This clonotype has ten or more counts. The V gene is TRBV6-1, the J gene TRBJ2-5; D possibly corresponds to TRBD1 (6 bases). Trimming left V 9 bases short and J 6 bases short, with 20 bases between. Germline-derived CDR1 and CDR2 are MNHNS and SASEGT. This CDR3 region has 14 residues. CDR3 protein: CASLDPGHAQTQYF. Here the CDR3 DNA reads TGTGCCAGTCTAGATCCGGGACACGCTCAGACCCAGTACTTC.

The V gene is TRBV10-3, the J gene TRBJ2-1; 7 bases are a match to TRBD2. This CDR3 spans 13 amino acids. The V segment lost 0 bases and the J segment 9 bases; nucleotides outside the gene matches: 2. CDR1 is ENHRY and CDR2 is SYGVKD in the germline V gene. CDR3 nucleotides: TGTGCCATCAGTGAGTCTTGGGGGGGTGAGCAGTTCTTC. This encodes CAISESWGGEQFF.